The 27 T cell receptor beta chains reported below all come from one sample, sequenced in a study of immune cell composition in non-small cell lung cancer. Libraries were prepared by immunoSEQ multiplex PCR; TCRdb keeps only in-frame clonotypes and omits some of them. The table has about 5,900 clones, approximately 90% seen once. The normal lung sample lay at least 3 cm, and maximally far, from the tumour. Sequenced material: non-adjacent lung tissue. These receptors came from a human donor with non-small cell lung cancer.

The rearrangement links TRBV11-2 to TRBJ2-7; possible D gene TRBD2, 5 bases. Trimming removed 3 bases from V and 2 bases from J, with 14 bases in between. Germline values: CDR1 SGHAT, CDR2 FQNNGV. The CDR3 extends over 15 amino acids. The CDR3 bases are TGTGCCAGCAGCTTGAGCAGCGGAGATACCTACGAGCAGTACTTC. Protein product: CASSLSSGDTYEQYF. Using reference TRBV11-2 and TRBJ2-7 for the parts outside the CDR3, the full variable domain is EAGVAQSPRYKIIEKRQSVAFWCNPISGHATLYWYQQILGQGPKLLIQFQNNGVVDDSQLPKDRFSAERLKGVDSTLKIQPAKLEDSAVYLCASSLSSGDTYEQYFGPGTRLTVT.

The chain combines TRBV5-4 with TRBJ1-2; a weak D match, TRBD1 (6 bases). CDR3 length equals 15 residues. The V end was cut by 4 bases, the J end by 1 base, with 14 bases between. The germline CDR1 and CDR2 sequences are SGHNT and YYREEE (reference sequence). CDR3 DNA sequence: TGTGCCAGCAGCCTTCCGGACAGACTTAACTATGGCTACACCTTC. Protein sequence: CASSLPDRLNYGYTF. Supplemented by reference TRBV5-4 and TRBJ1-2, the full variable domain reads ETGVTQSPTHLIKTRGQQVTLRCSSQSGHNTVSWYQQALGQGPQFIFQYYREEENGRGNFPPRFSGLQFPNYSSELNVNALELDDSALYLCASSLPDRLNYGYTFGSGTRLTVV.

V gene TRBV30 combines with J gene TRBJ2-2, with 15 bases that match TRBD2. Unmatched junction bases numbered 11, after V lost 4 bases and J lost 5 bases. Germline V gene lookup returns CDR1 GTSNPN and CDR2 SVGIG (reference sequence). The CDR3 consists of 18 residues. The CDR3 here is CAWKDRTSGRVSTGELFF. Written as DNA, the CDR3 is TGTGCCTGGAAAGACAGGACTAGCGGGAGGGTCAGTACCGGGGAGCTGTTTTTT.

This clone has only one observation. Other DNA sequences from this sample encode an identical CDR3 as well. The chain employs TRBV4-3 and TRBJ1-2; TRBD1 aligns across 7 bases. Unmatched junction bases numbered 1, after V lost 1 base and J lost 2 bases. Germline loops: CDR1 LGHNA, CDR2 YSLEER. The length of the CDR3 is 14 residues. The CDR3 region is CASSQAGGNYGYTF. The CDR3 DNA is TGCGCCAGCAGCCAAGCAGGGGGAAACTATGGCTACACCTTC.

The V gene is TRBV2, the J gene TRBJ2-5; no firm D call. The CDR3 has 11 residues. Germline CDR1 is SNHLY and CDR2 is FYNNEI. Trimming removed 7 bases at V and 4 bases at J, with 7 bases between. CDR3 nucleotide sequence: TGTGCCAGCAACGTCAGAGAGACCCAGTACTTC. This codes for CASNVRETQYF.

The rearrangement joins TRBV6-1 to TRBJ1-5; 8 bases fit TRBD1. V was pared by 4 bases and J by 0 bases, with 2 bases of the junction left unmatched. The CDR3 is made up of 15 amino acids. Per germline, CDR1 MNHNS and CDR2 SASEGT. The DNA of the CDR3 is TGTGCCAGCAGTGGACAGGGGTTTAGCAATCAGCCCCAGCATTTT. Translation gives CASSGQGFSNQPQHF.

The V call is TRBV7-9, the J call TRBJ2-1; 11 positions agree with TRBD2. With 3 bases clipped from V and 9 bases from J, the junction kept 10 bases outside the gene matches. This CDR3 is 16 amino acids long. Per germline, CDR1 SEHNR and CDR2 FQNEAQ (reference sequence). CDR3 in DNA: TGTGCCAGCAGCTTCACGACACTAGCGGGAGAAGCTGAGCAGTTCTTC. Translating it yields CASSFTTLAGEAEQFF. The variable domain in full, completed from reference TRBV7-9 and TRBJ2-1, reads DTGVSQNPRHKITKRGQNVTFRCDPISEHNRLYWYRQTLGQGPEFLTYFQNEAQLEKSRLLSDRFSAERPKGSFSTLEIQRTEQGDSAMYLCASSFTTLAGEAEQFFGPGTRLTVL.

The rearrangement uses TRBV7-2 and TRBJ2-1; D uncertain. Trimming took off 1 base at V and 7 bases at J, with 14 bases between the two ends. The CDR3 totals 15 residues. Looked up from germline, CDR1 is SGHTA and CDR2 is FQGNSA. CDR3 amino acids: CASSLGGSNKNEQFF. The CDR3 bases are TGTGCCAGCAGCTTAGGTGGTTCGAACAAAAATGAGCAGTTCTTC.

The gene calls are TRBV27 and TRBJ2-7, with 10 bases fitting TRBD1. Germline V gene sequence: CDR1 MNHEY, CDR2 SMNVEV (reference sequence). J gave up 4 bases and V 4 bases, and 10 bases lay outside the gene matches. This CDR3 has 16 residues. This chain's CDR3 is CASSSTGQGGFYEQYF. CDR3 nucleotide sequence: TGTGCCAGCAGTTCAACAGGACAGGGGGGCTTTTACGAGCAGTACTTC.

The V gene is TRBV11-2, the J gene TRBJ2-2; 9 nucleotides match TRBD1. The CDR3 is 15 residues long. Germline CDR1 is SGHAT and CDR2 is FQNNGV. Unmatched junction bases numbered 5, after V lost 5 bases and J lost 4 bases. This CDR3 reads CASSLRQGGTGELFF. CDR3 DNA: TGTGCCAGCAGCCTTAGACAGGGGGGCACCGGGGAGCTGTTTTTT.

V usage is TRBV6-5 and J usage is TRBJ2-3; TRBD1 matches at 10 bases. Germline-derived CDR1 and CDR2 are MNHEY and SVGAGI. The V gene end was trimmed by 6 bases and the J gene end by 5 bases; junction bases not matched to a gene: 2. CDR3 length: 13 residues. CDR3 coding DNA: TGTGCCAGCAGACGGACAGGGGGAGATACGCAGTATTTT. Translated: CASRRTGGDTQYF.

The genes are TRBV14 and TRBJ2-7, with D unclear. V was clipped by 0 bases and J by 3 bases, with 12 bases between them. The CDR3 extends over 15 amino acids. From germline, CDR1 is SGHDN and CDR2 FVKESK. The CDR3 DNA reads as TGTGCCAGCAGCCAAGATAAAAACTCCTACTACGAGCAGTACTTC. Amino acids: CASSQDKNSYYEQYF.

The rearrangement joins TRBV19 to TRBJ1-2; 8 nucleotides agree with TRBD1. Germline-derived CDR1 and CDR2 are LNHDA and SQIVND (reference sequence). This CDR3 is built from 13 residues. J gave up 8 bases and V 5 bases, and 7 bases lay outside the gene matches. The CDR3 sequence is CASSGTGRGGYTF. In DNA form, the CDR3 reads TGTGCCAGTAGTGGGACAGGCCGGGGGGGCTACACCTTC.

The chain employs TRBV5-4 and TRBJ2-1, with 7 nucleotides matching TRBD2. Germline V gene data show CDR1 as SGHNT and CDR2 as YYREEE (reference sequence). Losses at the gene ends were 4 bases for V and 0 bases for J; bases not matched to a gene: 7. The CDR3 consists of 16 residues. The CDR3 region has the DNA TGTGCCAGCAGCCCCACTAGCGAGCTCTCCTACAATGAGCAGTTCTTC. Protein: CASSPTSELSYNEQFF. The whole variable domain, remainder taken from reference TRBV5-4 and TRBJ2-1, is ETGVTQSPTHLIKTRGQQVTLRCSSQSGHNTVSWYQQALGQGPQFIFQYYREEENGRGNFPPRFSGLQFPNYSSELNVNALELDDSALYLCASSPTSELSYNEQFFGPGTRLTVL.

This sequence joins TRBV5-1 and TRBJ2-3, with D perhaps TRBD1 (6 bases). Trimming took off 2 bases at V and 0 bases at J, with 22 bases between the two ends. The CDR3 extends over 19 amino acids. The germline gives CDR1 SGHRS, CDR2 YFSETQ. The CDR3 DNA is TGCGCCAGCAGCTTCCCAGCCTGGACAGATATAGCTAGCACAGATACGCAGTATTTT. This gives the protein CASSFPAWTDIASTDTQYF.

This chain uses TRBV9 with TRBJ2-3; D is perhaps TRBD2 (6 bases). Germline V gives CDR1 SGDLS, CDR2 YYNGEE. With 0 bases removed from V and 8 bases from J, the gap between germline ends came to 16 bases. The CDR3 length is 15 residues. DNA for the CDR3: TGTGCCAGCAGCGTAGGGGGCGGGAACCGGGGTACGCAGTATTTT. This encodes CASSVGGGNRGTQYF.

The sample holds a few counts of this clone. The chain has TRBV13 and TRBJ2-1; 10 nucleotides line up with TRBD2. The CDR3 covers 15 residues. J gave up 5 bases and V 3 bases, and 4 bases lay outside the gene matches. Germline V gene sequence: CDR1 PRHDT, CDR2 FYEKMQ (reference sequence). The CDR3 is CASSLAGLANNEQFF. CDR3 nucleotide sequence: TGTGCCAGCAGCTTGGCGGGACTAGCGAACAATGAGCAGTTCTTC.

The chain combines TRBV27 with TRBJ2-7; D may be TRBD2 (7 bases). Trimming pared 6 bases from V and 2 bases from J, leaving 17 bases between. Looked up from germline, CDR1 is MNHEY and CDR2 is SMNVEV (reference sequence). The CDR3 sequence is 15 residues long. CDR3 sequence (DNA): TGTGCCAGCAGAGAGCGAGGGGGAGGGCCCTACGAGCAGTACTTC. This sequence encodes CASRERGGGPYEQYF.

This sequence joins TRBV11-2 and TRBJ2-1, with a tentative D call TRBD1 (6 bases). V dropped 3 bases and J dropped 10 bases, with 10 bases sitting between them. Germline V gene sequence: CDR1 SGHAT, CDR2 FQNNGV. The CDR3 extends over 12 amino acids. The CDR3 reads CASSFTGNEQFF. For the CDR3, the DNA is TGTGCCAGCAGCTTCACAGGGAACGAGCAGTTCTTC.

The genes are TRBV19 and TRBJ1-3, with no clear D. Trimming removed 5 bases at V and 5 bases at J, with 7 bases between. The CDR3 runs to 12 residues. Germline CDR1 and CDR2: LNHDA and SQIVND (reference sequence). This CDR3 is CASSSIRNTIYF. In nucleotides, the CDR3 is TGTGCCAGTAGTTCAATTCGAAACACCATATATTTT.

The chain recombines TRBV5-1 with TRBJ2-1; no clear D gene. Germline CDR1 and CDR2: SGHRS and YFSETQ. The CDR3 extends over 15 amino acids. Trimming removed 7 bases at V and 4 bases at J, with 18 bases between. The DNA for the CDR3 is TGCGCCAGCTGCTCCAATGAAGACTTTTACAATGAGCAGTTCTTC. Encoded protein: CASCSNEDFYNEQFF.

The chain joins TRBV9 to TRBJ1-3; tentatively, D is TRBD1 (5 bases). Germline V gives CDR1 SGDLS, CDR2 YYNGEE. The CDR3 covers 17 residues. V lost 0 bases and J 0 bases, leaving 13 bases between the germline ends. CDR3 DNA: TGTGCCAGCAGCGTAGAACCACAGGCCCGCTCTGGAAACACCATATATTTT. It codes for CASSVEPQARSGNTIYF.

The CDR3 loop reads CASSRTGYNYGYTF. For the CDR3, the DNA is TGTGCCAGCAGTCGGACAGGCTATAACTATGGCTACACCTTC. V usage is TRBV28 and J usage is TRBJ1-2; TRBD1 agrees at 7 bases. In germline, CDR1 is MDHEN, CDR2 SYDVKM. The CDR3 loop spans 14 amino acids. J was trimmed by 1 base and V by 5 bases; bases with no gene match: 4.

The chain uses TRBV14 and TRBJ2-1; TRBD2 matches 11 bases. The germline V gene encodes CDR1 SGHDN and CDR2 FVKESK. The length of the CDR3 is 15 residues. V gave up 4 bases and J gave up 6 bases; unmatched junction bases: 5. DNA for the CDR3: TGTGCCAGCAGCCCTAGCGGGGGGACCTCCAATGAGCAGTTCTTC. It codes for CASSPSGGTSNEQFF.

The CDR3 nucleotides read TGTGCCAGCAGCCCAAGACTAGCGGGAGGGCAGGGTGATACGCAGTATTTT. Protein sequence: CASSPRLAGGQGDTQYF. The V call is TRBV7-2, the J call TRBJ2-3, with 14 bases matching TRBD2. The CDR3 spans 17 residues. V lost 5 bases and J lost 6; bases outside the gene matches: 10. Per germline, CDR1 SGHTA and CDR2 FQGNSA.

The chain employs TRBV7-3 and TRBJ1-2; no firm D call. Germline V lookup: CDR1 SGHTA, CDR2 FQGTGA. Between the trimmed V and J ends, which lost 2 bases and 1 base, there was a span of 11 bases. The CDR3 consists of 15 residues. The CDR3 here is CASSLGQTLNYGYTF. The CDR3 DNA sequence: TGTGCCAGCAGCTTAGGCCAGACACTTAACTATGGCTACACCTTC. Based on the CDR3 plus reference TRBV7-3 and TRBJ1-2, the full variable domain is GAGVSQTPSNKVTEKGKYVELRCDPISGHTALYWYRQSLGQGPEFLIYFQGTGAADDSGLPNDRFFAVRPEGSVSTLKIQRTERGDSAVYLCASSLGQTLNYGYTFGSGTRLTVV.

The chain combines TRBV5-1 with TRBJ1-1; D uncertain. Trimming cost V 7 bases and J 3 bases, with 13 bases left between them. CDR3 length equals 13 residues. Germline CDR1 reads SGHRS; CDR2 reads YFSETQ. CDR3 coding DNA: TGCGCCAGCCGGCTGATGGCGGACACTGAAGCTTTCTTT. Protein sequence: CASRLMADTEAFF.